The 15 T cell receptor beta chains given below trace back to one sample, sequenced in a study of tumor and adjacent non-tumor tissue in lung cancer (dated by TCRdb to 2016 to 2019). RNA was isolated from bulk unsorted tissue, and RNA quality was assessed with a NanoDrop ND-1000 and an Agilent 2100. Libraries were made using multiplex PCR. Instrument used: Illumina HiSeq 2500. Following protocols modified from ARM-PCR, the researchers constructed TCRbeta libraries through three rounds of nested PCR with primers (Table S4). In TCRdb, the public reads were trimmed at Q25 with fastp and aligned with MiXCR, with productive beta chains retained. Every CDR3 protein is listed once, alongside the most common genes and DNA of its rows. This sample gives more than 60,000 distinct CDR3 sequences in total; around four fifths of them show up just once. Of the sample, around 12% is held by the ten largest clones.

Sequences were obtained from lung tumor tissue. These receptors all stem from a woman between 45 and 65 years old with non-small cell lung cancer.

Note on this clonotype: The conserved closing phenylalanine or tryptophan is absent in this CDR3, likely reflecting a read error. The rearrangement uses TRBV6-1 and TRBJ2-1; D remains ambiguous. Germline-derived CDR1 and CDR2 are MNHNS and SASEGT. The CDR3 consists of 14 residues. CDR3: CVSSELVSYNEQFS. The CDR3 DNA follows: TGTGTCAGCAGTGAACTTGTTAGTTACAATGAGCAGTTCTCC.

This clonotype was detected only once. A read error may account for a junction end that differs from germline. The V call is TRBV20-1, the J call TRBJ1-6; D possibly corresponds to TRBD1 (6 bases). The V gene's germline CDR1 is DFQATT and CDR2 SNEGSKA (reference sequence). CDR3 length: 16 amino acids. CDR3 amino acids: CSARFRTASDNSPLQF. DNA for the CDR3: TGCAGTGCTAGGTTCAGGACAGCGTCAGATAATTCACCCCTCCAGTTT.

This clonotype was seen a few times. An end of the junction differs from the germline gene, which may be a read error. The CDR3 is CAISGPSGGSTGELFF. The CDR3 DNA reads as TGTGCCATTAGTGGTCCTAGCGGGGGGAGCACCGGGGAGCTGTTTTTT. This chain joins TRBV10-3 and TRBJ2-2; 11 bases line up with TRBD2. CDR3 size: 16 residues. Germline CDR1 reads ENHRY; CDR2 reads SYGVKD.

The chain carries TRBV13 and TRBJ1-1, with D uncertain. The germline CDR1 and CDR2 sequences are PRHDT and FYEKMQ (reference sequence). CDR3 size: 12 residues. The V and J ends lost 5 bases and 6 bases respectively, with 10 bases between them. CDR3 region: CASSTREAEAFF. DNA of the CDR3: TGTGCCAGCAGCACGAGGGAGGCTGAAGCTTTCTTT.

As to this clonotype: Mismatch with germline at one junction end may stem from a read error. The CDR3 bases are TGCGCCAGCCATGCCATGGACACCGGGGAGCTGGTTTTT. Residues: CASHAMDTGELVF. The chain has TRBV4-1 and TRBJ2-2; D possibly matches TRBD1 or TRBD2 (5 bases each). The CDR3 is 13 residues long. Germline CDR1 MGHRA, CDR2 YSYEKL.

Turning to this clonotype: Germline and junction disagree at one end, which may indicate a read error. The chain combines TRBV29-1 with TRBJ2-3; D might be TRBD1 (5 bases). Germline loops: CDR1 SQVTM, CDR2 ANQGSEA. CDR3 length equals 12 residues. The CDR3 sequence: CIVVSDTDTQYF. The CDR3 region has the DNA TGCATCGTTGTTTCGGACACCGATACGCAGTATTTT.

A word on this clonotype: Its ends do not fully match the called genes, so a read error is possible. For the CDR3, the DNA is TGTGTCAGCAGCTTCATAGCATACCGCTCCTACAATGAGCAGCTCTTC. As protein: CVSSFIAYRSYNEQLF. J is TRBJ2-1 and V is TRBV5-5; the D is unclear. The CDR3 has 16 residues. Germline CDR1 reads SGHKS; CDR2 reads YYEKEE (reference sequence).

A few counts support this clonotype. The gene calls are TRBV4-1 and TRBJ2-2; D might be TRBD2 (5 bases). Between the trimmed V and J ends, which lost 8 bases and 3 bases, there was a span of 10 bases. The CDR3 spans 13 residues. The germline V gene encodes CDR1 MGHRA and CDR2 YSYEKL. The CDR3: CASSWEYTGELFF. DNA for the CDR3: TGCGCCAGCTCGTGGGAGTACACCGGGGAGCTGTTTTTT.

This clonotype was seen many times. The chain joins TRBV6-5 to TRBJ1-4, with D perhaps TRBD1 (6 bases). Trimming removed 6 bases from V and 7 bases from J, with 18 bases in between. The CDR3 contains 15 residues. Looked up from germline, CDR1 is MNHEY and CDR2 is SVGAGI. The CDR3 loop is CASRLNWQGPEKLFF. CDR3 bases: TGTGCCAGCAGACTAAACTGGCAGGGGCCTGAAAAACTGTTTTTT.

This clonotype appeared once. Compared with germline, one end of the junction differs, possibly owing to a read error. CDR3 coding DNA: TGTGCCAGTAGTTCCTGGACTAGCCTTTCCTACAAGGAGCAGTTCTTC. Translated, it gives CASSSWTSLSYKEQFF. The chain employs TRBV6-5 and TRBJ2-1; 8 nucleotides match TRBD2. From germline, CDR1 is MNHEY and CDR2 SVGAGI. The CDR3 totals 16 residues.

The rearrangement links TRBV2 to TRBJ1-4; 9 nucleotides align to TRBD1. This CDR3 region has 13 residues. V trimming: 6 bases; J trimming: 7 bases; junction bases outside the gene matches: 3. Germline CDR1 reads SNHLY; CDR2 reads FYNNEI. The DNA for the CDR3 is TGTGCCAGCAGGTGGGACAGGGTTGAAAAACTGTTTTTT. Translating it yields CASRWDRVEKLFF.

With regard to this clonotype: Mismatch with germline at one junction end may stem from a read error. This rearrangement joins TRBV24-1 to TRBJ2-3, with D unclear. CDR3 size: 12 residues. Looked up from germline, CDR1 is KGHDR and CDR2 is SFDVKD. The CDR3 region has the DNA TGCCTTAGGGAAAGCCGCGAGGATACGCAGTATTTT. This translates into CLRESREDTQYF.

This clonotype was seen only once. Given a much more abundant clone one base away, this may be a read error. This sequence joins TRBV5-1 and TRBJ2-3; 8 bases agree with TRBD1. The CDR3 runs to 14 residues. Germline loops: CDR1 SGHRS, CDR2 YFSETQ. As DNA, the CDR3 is TGCGCCGGCAGCCATGGACAGGGAGGAGATACGCAGTATTTT. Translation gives CAGSHGQGGDTQYF.

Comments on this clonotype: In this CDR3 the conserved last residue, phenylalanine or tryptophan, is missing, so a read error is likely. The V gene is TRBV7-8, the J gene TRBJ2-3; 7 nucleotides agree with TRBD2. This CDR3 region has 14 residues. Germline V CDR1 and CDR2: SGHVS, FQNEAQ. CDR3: CANSRGRGADTQYI. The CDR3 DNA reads TGTGCCAACAGCCGCGGGAGAGGGGCAGATACGCAGTATATT.

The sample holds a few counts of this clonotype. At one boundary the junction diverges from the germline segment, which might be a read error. Here the CDR3 DNA reads TGTGCCAGCAGTGATCGATCCCCCCGCATTTATGGCTACATCTTC. Translated: CASSDRSPRIYGYIF. The rearrangement joins TRBV2 to TRBJ1-2, with D unclear. The CDR3 totals 15 residues. Germline V gene sequence: CDR1 SNHLY, CDR2 FYNNEI.